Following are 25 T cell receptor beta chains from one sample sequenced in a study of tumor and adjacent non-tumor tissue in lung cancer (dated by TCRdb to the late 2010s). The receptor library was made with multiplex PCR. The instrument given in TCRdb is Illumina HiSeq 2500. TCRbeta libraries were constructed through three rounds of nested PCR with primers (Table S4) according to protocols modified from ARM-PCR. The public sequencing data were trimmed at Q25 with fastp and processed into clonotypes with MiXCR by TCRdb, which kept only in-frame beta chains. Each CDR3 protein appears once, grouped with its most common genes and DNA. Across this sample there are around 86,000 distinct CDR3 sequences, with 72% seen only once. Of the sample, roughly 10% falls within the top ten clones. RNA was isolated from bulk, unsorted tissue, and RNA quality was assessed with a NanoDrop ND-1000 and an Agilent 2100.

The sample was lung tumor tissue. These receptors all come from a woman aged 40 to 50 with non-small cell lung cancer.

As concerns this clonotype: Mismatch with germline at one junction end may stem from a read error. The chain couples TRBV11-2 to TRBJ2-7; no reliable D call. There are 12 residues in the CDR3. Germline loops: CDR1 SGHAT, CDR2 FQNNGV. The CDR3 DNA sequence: TGTGCCAGCAGCTTAACCCCTGACGAGCATTACTTC. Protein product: CASSLTPDEHYF.

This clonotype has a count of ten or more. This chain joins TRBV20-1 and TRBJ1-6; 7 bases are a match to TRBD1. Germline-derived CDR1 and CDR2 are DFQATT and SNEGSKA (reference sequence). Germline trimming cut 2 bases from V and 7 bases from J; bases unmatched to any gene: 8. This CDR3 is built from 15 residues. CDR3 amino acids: CSARPRQGGNSPLHF. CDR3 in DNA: TGCAGTGCTAGACCCCGACAGGGCGGAAATTCACCCCTCCACTTT.

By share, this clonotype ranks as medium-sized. The CDR3 region has the DNA TGTGCCAGCAGCCTCCAACCGCCGAGCTCCTACAATGAGCAGTTCTTC. Translating it yields CASSLQPPSSYNEQFF. V usage is TRBV11-2 and J usage is TRBJ2-1, with D uncertain. CDR1 and CDR2 (germline): SGHAT, FQNNGV. The CDR3 extends over 16 amino acids. V lost 5 bases and J lost 0, with 14 bases in between. The full variable domain, its missing parts supplied by reference TRBV11-2 and TRBJ2-1, is EAGVAQSPRYKIIEKRQSVAFWCNPISGHATLYWYQQILGQGPKLLIQFQNNGVVDDSQLPKDRFSAERLKGVDSTLKIQPAKLEDSAVYLCASSLQPPSSYNEQFFGPGTRLTVL.

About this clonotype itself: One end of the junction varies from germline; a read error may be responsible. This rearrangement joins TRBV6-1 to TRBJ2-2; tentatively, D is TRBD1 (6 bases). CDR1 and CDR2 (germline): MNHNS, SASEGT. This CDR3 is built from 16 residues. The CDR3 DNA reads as TGTGCCAACAGTGAACGGGCAGGGGCGAACACCGGGGAGCTGTTTTTT. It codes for CANSERAGANTGELFF.

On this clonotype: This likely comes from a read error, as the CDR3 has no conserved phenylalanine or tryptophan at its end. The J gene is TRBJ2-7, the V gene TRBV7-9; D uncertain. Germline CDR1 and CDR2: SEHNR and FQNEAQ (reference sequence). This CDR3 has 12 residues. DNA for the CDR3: TGTGCCAGCAGCTTTCGGAGCTACGACCAGTACTCC. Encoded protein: CASSFRSYDQYS.

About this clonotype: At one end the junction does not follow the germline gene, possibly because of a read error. The CDR3 region is CSLGLAGVASTDTPYF. The CDR3 bases are TGCAGTCTGGGACTAGCGGGGGTAGCTAGCACAGATACGCCGTATTTT. The V call is TRBV20-1, the J call TRBJ2-3; 14 bases align to TRBD2. This CDR3 spans 16 amino acids. Looked up from germline, CDR1 is DFQATT and CDR2 is SNEGSKA (reference sequence).

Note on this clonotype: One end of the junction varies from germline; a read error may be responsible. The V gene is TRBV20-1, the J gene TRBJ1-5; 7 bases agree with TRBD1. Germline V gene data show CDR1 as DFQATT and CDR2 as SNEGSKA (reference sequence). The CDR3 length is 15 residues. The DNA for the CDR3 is TGCAGTGCTAGAGCCCGGGACAGCTTGAGGCAGCCCCAGCAATTT. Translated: CSARARDSLRQPQQF.

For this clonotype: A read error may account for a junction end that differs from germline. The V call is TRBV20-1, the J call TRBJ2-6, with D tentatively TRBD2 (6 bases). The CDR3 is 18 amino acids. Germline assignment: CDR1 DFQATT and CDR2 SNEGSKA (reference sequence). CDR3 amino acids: CSASRGMGLFSGANVPTF. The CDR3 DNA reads TGCAGTGCTAGTCGGGGGATGGGTCTTTTTTCTGGGGCCAACGTCCCGACTTTC.

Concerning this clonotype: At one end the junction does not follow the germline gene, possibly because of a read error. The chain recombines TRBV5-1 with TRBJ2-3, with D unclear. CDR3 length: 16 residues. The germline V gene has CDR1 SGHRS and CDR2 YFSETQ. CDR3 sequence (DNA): TGCTCCAGCAGCTTTTCCCTCCAGTACCCCACAGATACGCAGTATTTT. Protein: CSSSFSLQYPTDTQYF.

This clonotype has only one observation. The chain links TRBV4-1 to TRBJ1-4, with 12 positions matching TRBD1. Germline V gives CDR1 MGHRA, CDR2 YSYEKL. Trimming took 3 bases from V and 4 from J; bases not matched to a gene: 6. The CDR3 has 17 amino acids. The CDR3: CASSHGTGGRINEKLFF. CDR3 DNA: TGCGCCAGCAGCCATGGGACAGGGGGCAGAATTAATGAAAAACTGTTTTTT.

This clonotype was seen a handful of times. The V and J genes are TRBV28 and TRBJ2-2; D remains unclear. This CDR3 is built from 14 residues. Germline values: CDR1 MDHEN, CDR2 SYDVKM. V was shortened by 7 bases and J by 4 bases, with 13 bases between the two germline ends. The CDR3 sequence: CASTRIRATGELFF. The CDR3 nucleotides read TGTGCCAGCACCAGAATTAGGGCCACCGGGGAGCTGTTTTTT.

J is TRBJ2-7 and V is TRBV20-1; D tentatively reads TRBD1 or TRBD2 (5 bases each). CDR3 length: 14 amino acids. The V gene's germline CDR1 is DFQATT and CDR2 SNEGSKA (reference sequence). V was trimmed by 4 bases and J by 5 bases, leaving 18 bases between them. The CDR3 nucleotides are TGCAGTGCTAAACTTGTTTTTAAGGGACACGAGCAGTACTTC. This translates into CSAKLVFKGHEQYF.

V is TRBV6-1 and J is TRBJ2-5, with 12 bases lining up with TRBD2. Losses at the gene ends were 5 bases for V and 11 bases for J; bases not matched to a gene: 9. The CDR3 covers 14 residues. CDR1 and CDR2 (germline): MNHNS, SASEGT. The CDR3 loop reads CASSTGTSGCRQYF. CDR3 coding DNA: TGTGCCAGCAGTACCGGGACTAGCGGGTGCCGTCAGTACTTC.

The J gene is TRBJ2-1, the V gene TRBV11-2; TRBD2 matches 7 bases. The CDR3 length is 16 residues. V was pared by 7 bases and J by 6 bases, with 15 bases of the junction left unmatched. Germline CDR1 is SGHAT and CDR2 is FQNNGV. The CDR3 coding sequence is TGTGCCAGCACCATAGGGCCACTAGCGAGGCGCAATGAGCAGTTCTTC. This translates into CASTIGPLARRNEQFF.

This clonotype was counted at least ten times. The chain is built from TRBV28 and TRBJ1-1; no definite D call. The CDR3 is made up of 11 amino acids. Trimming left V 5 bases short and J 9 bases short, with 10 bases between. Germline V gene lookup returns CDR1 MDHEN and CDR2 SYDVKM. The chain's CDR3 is CASSQEEKAFF. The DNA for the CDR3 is TGTGCCAGCAGTCAAGAGGAGAAAGCTTTCTTT.

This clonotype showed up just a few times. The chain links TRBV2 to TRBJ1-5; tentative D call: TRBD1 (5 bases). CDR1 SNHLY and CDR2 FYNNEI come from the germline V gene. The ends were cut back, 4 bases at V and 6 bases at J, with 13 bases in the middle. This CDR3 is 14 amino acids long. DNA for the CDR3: TGTGCCAGCAGTGTTCAGCAGGGAAGTCAGCCCCAGCATTTT. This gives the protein CASSVQQGSQPQHF.

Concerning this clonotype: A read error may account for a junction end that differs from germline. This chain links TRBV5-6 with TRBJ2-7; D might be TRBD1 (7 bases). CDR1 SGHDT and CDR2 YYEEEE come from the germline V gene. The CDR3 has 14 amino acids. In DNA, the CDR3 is TGTGCCAGCAGCATGCAGGGGGACTCCTACGAGCGGTACTTC. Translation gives CASSMQGDSYERYF.

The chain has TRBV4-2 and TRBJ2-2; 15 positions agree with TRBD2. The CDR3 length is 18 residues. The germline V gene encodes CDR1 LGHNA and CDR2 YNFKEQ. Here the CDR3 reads CTNSHPGLAGGNTGELFF. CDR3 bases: TGTACCAACAGCCATCCGGGACTAGCGGGGGGGAACACCGGGGAGCTGTTTTTT.

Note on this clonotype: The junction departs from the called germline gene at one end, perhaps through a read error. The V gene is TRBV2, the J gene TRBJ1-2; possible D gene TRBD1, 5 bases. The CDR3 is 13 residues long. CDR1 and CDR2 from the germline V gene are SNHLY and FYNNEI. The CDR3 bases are TGTGCCAGCGGCAAGGGGCTCAACTATTGCTACACCTTC. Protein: CASGKGLNYCYTF.

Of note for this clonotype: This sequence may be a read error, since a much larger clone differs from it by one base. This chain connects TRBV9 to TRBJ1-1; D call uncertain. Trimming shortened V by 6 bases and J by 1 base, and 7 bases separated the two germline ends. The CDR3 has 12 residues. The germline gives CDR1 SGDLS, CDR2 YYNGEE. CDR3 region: CASNVGNTEAFF. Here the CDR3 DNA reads TGTGCCAGCAACGTCGGGAACACTGAAGCTTTCTTT.

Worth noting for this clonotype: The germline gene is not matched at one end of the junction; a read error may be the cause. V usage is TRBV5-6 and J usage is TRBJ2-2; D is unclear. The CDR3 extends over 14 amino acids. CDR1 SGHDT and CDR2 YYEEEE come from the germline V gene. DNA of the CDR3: TGTGTCAGCAGCCTGGCCGGACCCACCAGGGAGCTGTTTTTT. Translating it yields CVSSLAGPTRELFF.

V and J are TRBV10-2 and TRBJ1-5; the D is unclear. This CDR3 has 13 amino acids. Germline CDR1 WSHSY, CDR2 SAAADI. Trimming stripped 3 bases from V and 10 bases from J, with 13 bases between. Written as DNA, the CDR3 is TGCGCCAGCAGTGATCGCAGCAATTATCCCCAGCATTTT. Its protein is CASSDRSNYPQHF.

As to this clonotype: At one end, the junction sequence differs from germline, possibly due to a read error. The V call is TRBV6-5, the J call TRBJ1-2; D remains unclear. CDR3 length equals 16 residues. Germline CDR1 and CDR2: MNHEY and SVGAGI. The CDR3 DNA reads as TGTGCCAGCAGTTACGTCTGGCAGGAGGTTCCATATGGCTGCACCTTC. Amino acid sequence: CASSYVWQEVPYGCTF.

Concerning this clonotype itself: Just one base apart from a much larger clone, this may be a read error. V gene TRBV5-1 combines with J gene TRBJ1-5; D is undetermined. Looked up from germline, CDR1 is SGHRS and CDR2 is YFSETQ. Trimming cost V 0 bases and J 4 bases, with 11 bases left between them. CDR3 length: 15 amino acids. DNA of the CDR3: TGCGCCAGCAGCTTGGTAGAGGCCCCTAATCAGCCCCAGCATTTT. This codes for CASSLVEAPNQPQHF.

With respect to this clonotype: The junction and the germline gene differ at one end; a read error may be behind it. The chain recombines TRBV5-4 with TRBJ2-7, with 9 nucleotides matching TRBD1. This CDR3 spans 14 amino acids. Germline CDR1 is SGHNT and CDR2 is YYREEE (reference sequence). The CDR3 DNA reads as TGTGCCAGCAGAGCGGGGACAGGGATCGGAGAGCATTACTTC. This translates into CASRAGTGIGEHYF.